The rows below give T cell receptor beta chains drawn from one sample of a study of tumor-infiltrating lymphocytes in oesophageal squamous cell carcinoma. MiXCR was run by TCRdb on the PCR reads, yielding one entry per CDR3 protein. The table lists roughly 19,000 distinct CDR3 sequences, roughly two fifths of them singletons, with roughly 10% in the top ten. Sequences were obtained from normal esophageal tissue next to the tumor. Receptor source: a male donor with esophageal squamous cell carcinoma. CDR3s include the opening cysteine and the closing phenylalanine or tryptophan. Each record gives: J gene, V gene, D gene, clone size, CDR3 protein, CDR3 DNA. A D gene is named only where the DNA matches it firmly. Part of the rows lack a size; the others show once, few, many or a class for expanded clones.

J: TRBJ1-2; V: TRBV7-2; D: TRBD1; size: -; CDR3: CASSSPAQGNYGYTF; DNA: TGTGCCAGCAGCTCCCCCGCACAGGGGAACTATGGCTACACCTTC
J: TRBJ2-4; V: TRBV7-3; D: -; size: -; CDR3: CASSLMGKLNIQYF; DNA: TGTGCCAGCAGCTTAATGGGGAAATTAAACATTCAGTACTTC
J: TRBJ2-5; V: TRBV7-8; D: TRBD2; size: few; CDR3: CASSERTSYPTETQYF; DNA: TGTGCCAGCAGCGAGAGGACTAGCTACCCCACGGAGACCCAGTACTTC
J: TRBJ1-4; V: TRBV19; D: -; size: few; CDR3: CATSQRQATNEKLFF; DNA: TGTGCCACTTCGCAAAGACAGGCAACTAATGAAAAACTGTTTTTT
J: TRBJ2-5; V: TRBV7-8; D: TRBD1; size: medium-sized; CDR3: CASSNNRGETQYF; DNA: TGTGCCAGCAGCAACAACAGGGGAGAGACCCAGTACTTC
J: TRBJ2-7; V: TRBV5-1; D: TRBD1; size: -; CDR3: CASSGPGQGSEQYF; DNA: TGCGCCAGCAGCGGACCAGGACAGGGGTCGGAGCAGTACTTC
J: TRBJ2-5; V: TRBV5-3; D: TRBD1; size: -; CDR3: CASSLARGQGETQYF; DNA: TGTGCCAGCAGCTTGGCCAGGGGGCAGGGAGAGACCCAGTACTTC
J: TRBJ2-1; V: TRBV11-2; D: TRBD2; size: medium-sized; CDR3: CASSLDSETSGRVPVLHEQFF; DNA: TGTGCCAGCAGCTTAGATTCAGAGACTAGCGGGAGGGTTCCTGTGCTCCATGAGCAGTTCTTC
J: TRBJ2-7; V: TRBV7-6; D: -; size: few; CDR3: CASSYRYNEQYF; DNA: TGTGCCAGCAGCTACAGGTACAATGAGCAGTACTTC
J: TRBJ1-2; V: TRBV7-1; D: -; size: -; CDR3: CASSETKAGYTF; DNA: TGTGCCAGCAGCGAGACAAAGGCTGGCTACACCTTC
J: TRBJ1-2; V: TRBV9; D: -; size: few; CDR3: CASSVAGGFDYGYTF; DNA: TGTGCCAGCAGCGTAGCGGGGGGCTTCGACTATGGCTACACCTTC
J: TRBJ2-2; V: TRBV27; D: TRBD1; size: many; CDR3: CASSRGTGTNTGELFF; DNA: TGTGCCAGCAGCCGAGGGACAGGGACAAACACCGGGGAGCTGTTTTTT
J: TRBJ2-3; V: TRBV19; D: -; size: medium-sized; CDR3: CASSFRTTGTQYF; DNA: TGTGCCAGTAGTTTCAGGACTACCGGTACGCAGTATTTT
J: TRBJ2-7; V: TRBV7-2; D: -; size: -; CDR3: CASSSKAGSYEQYF; DNA: TGTGCCAGCAGCTCGAAGGCAGGGTCCTACGAGCAGTACTTC
J: TRBJ2-7; V: TRBV5-1; D: TRBD1; size: many; CDR3: CASSMTGGSRSYEQYF; DNA: TGCGCCAGCAGTATGACAGGGGGTTCTAGGTCCTACGAGCAGTACTTC
J: TRBJ2-7; V: TRBV14; D: TRBD2; size: -; CDR3: CASSQEFGGEYF; DNA: TGTGCCAGCAGCCAAGAGTTCGGGGGGGAGTACTTC
J: TRBJ2-5; V: TRBV7-8; D: -; size: -; CDR3: CASSLAVDPGGVETQYF; DNA: TGTGCCAGCAGCTTAGCGGTGGACCCCGGAGGGGTAGAGACCCAGTACTTC
J: TRBJ2-3; V: TRBV5-1; D: -; size: many; CDR3: CASSDGSTDTQYF; DNA: TGCGCCAGCAGCGACGGAAGCACAGATACGCAGTATTTT
J: TRBJ2-4; V: TRBV27; D: TRBD2; size: -; CDR3: CASSLLAGKNIQYF; DNA: TGTGCCAGCAGTTTGCTAGCGGGGAAAAACATTCAGTACTTC
J: TRBJ1-5; V: TRBV7-2; D: -; size: -; CDR3: CASSLVQNQPQHF; DNA: TGTGCCAGCAGCTTAGTCCAGAATCAGCCCCAGCATTTT
J: TRBJ1-1; V: TRBV7-4; D: -; size: few; CDR3: CASSFRGRTEAFF; DNA: TGTGCCAGCAGCTTTCGGGGACGGACTGAAGCTTTCTTT
J: TRBJ2-1; V: TRBV24-1; D: TRBD2; size: medium-sized; CDR3: CATSDYTRGRSNEQFF; DNA: TGTGCCACCAGTGATTATACTCGCGGGAGATCCAATGAGCAGTTCTTC
J: TRBJ2-2; V: TRBV27; D: -; size: many; CDR3: CASTPASVNTGELFF; DNA: TGTGCCAGCACCCCCGCGAGCGTGAACACCGGGGAGCTGTTTTTT
J: TRBJ1-4; V: TRBV7-2; D: -; size: -; CDR3: CASSLVGGQTLELFF; DNA: TGTGCCAGCAGCTTAGTTGGAGGACAAACTTTGGAACTGTTTTTT
J: TRBJ2-2; V: TRBV7-3; D: -; size: -; CDR3: CASSKGVTGELFF; DNA: TGTGCCAGCAGCAAGGGCGTCACCGGGGAGCTGTTTTTT
J: TRBJ2-3; V: TRBV12-5; D: TRBD2; size: many; CDR3: CASGRTVGTSGRPRTDTQYF; DNA: TGTGCTAGTGGAAGGACAGTTGGCACTAGCGGGAGGCCGCGCACAGATACGCAGTATTTT
J: TRBJ2-1; V: TRBV12-3/TRBV12-4; D: -; size: -; CDR3: CASSWASAGEQFF; DNA: TGTGCCAGCAGTTGGGCCTCTGCAGGGGAGCAGTTCTTC
J: TRBJ2-7; V: TRBV28; D: -; size: many; CDR3: CASTGFHEQYF; DNA: TGTGCCAGCACTGGGTTCCATGAGCAGTACTTC
J: TRBJ2-1; V: TRBV12-1; D: -; size: few; CDR3: CASSARLTAGFRRFF; DNA: TGTGCCAGCAGCGCACGTCTTACAGCTGGTTTCAGGCGGTTCTTC
J: TRBJ2-4; V: TRBV7-8; D: -; size: -; CDR3: CASSPRDGSPLHF; DNA: TGTGCCAGCAGCCCCCGGGACGGCTCACCCCTCCACTTC
J: TRBJ1-6; V: TRBV7-8; D: -; size: once; CDR3: CASSPKAGGMGNSPLHF; DNA: TGTGCCAGCAGCCCCAAGGCGGGGGGGATGGGTAATTCACCCCTCCACTTT
J: TRBJ2-5; V: TRBV2; D: TRBD2; size: -; CDR3: CASSQLAAGQETQYF; DNA: TGTGCCAGCAGCCAACTAGCGGCAGGACAAGAGACCCAGTACTTC
J: TRBJ2-7; V: TRBV6-1; D: -; size: many; CDR3: CASSDLGEEQYF; DNA: TGTGCCAGCAGTGACCTCGGGGAAGAGCAGTACTTC
J: TRBJ2-7; V: TRBV11-2; D: TRBD1; size: -; CDR3: CASSSTGYEQYF; DNA: TGTGCCAGCAGCTCGACAGGGTACGAGCAGTACTTC
J: TRBJ1-5; V: TRBV10-3; D: -; size: many; CDR3: CAISDSDQPQHF; DNA: TGTGCCATCAGTGACAGTGATCAGCCCCAGCATTTT
J: TRBJ2-3; V: TRBV7-6; D: -; size: -; CDR3: CASSRIAADTQYF; DNA: TGTGCCAGCAGCAGAATAGCGGCAGATACGCAGTATTTT
J: TRBJ2-7; V: TRBV5-1; D: TRBD1; size: few; CDR3: CASSTDRGRHEQYF; DNA: TGCGCCAGCAGCACTGACAGGGGGCGTCACGAGCAGTACTTC
J: TRBJ2-7; V: TRBV7-9; D: TRBD2; size: -; CDR3: CASSLGANSGLAGATYEQYF; DNA: TGTGCCAGCAGCTTAGGAGCAAACTCCGGACTAGCGGGAGCCACTTACGAGCAGTACTTC
J: TRBJ2-2; V: TRBV7-8; D: TRBD1; size: few; CDR3: CASSFYRGTGELFF; DNA: TGTGCCAGCAGCTTTTACAGGGGCACCGGGGAGCTGTTTTTT
J: TRBJ2-3; V: TRBV27; D: -; size: many; CDR3: CASRFTGTSGTQYF; DNA: TGTGCCAGCAGGTTTACTGGGACCTCGGGGACGCAGTATTTT
J: TRBJ2-2; V: TRBV5-1; D: TRBD1; size: -; CDR3: CASSLAVMTGVTGELFF; DNA: TGCGCCAGCAGCTTGGCCGTGATGACAGGGGTGACCGGGGAGCTGTTTTTT
J: TRBJ2-1; V: TRBV24-1; D: TRBD1; size: -; CDR3: CATQGAPKEQFF; DNA: TGTGCCACACAGGGGGCCCCAAAGGAGCAGTTCTTC
J: TRBJ1-1; V: TRBV6-6; D: -; size: -; CDR3: CASSYSTGHLAEAFF; DNA: TGTGCCAGCAGTTACTCAACAGGGCATCTAGCTGAAGCTTTCTTT
J: TRBJ2-7; V: TRBV5-6; D: TRBD1; size: -; CDR3: CASSRRTGVYEQYF; DNA: TGTGCCAGCAGTCGAAGAACAGGGGTCTACGAGCAGTACTTC
J: TRBJ1-2; V: TRBV28; D: -; size: -; CDR3: CASRQGRGYTF; DNA: TGTGCCAGCAGGCAGGGACGGGGCTACACCTTC
J: TRBJ2-7; V: TRBV19; D: TRBD1; size: few; CDR3: CASSATQGGEQYF; DNA: TGTGCCAGTAGTGCAACACAGGGGGGAGAGCAGTACTTC
J: TRBJ2-5; V: TRBV7-9; D: TRBD2; size: few; CDR3: CASSTLAGVGETQYF; DNA: TGTGCCAGCAGCACTCTAGCGGGAGTCGGAGAGACCCAGTACTTC
J: TRBJ2-1; V: TRBV7-6; D: -; size: -; CDR3: CASSRSLVSYNEQFF; DNA: TGTGCCAGCAGCCGTTCACTAGTGAGTTACAATGAGCAGTTCTTC
J: TRBJ2-3; V: TRBV18; D: -; size: -; CDR3: CASSPSGAKDTQYF; DNA: TGTGCCAGCTCACCATCCGGGGCCAAAGATACGCAGTATTTT
J: TRBJ2-7; V: TRBV6-2/TRBV6-3; D: -; size: -; CDR3: CASSTAVDYEQYF; DNA: TGTGCCAGCAGCACAGCCGTCGACTACGAGCAGTACTTC
J: TRBJ2-3; V: TRBV7-9; D: -; size: medium-sized; CDR3: CASSLQGNTDTQYF; DNA: TGTGCCAGCAGCTTACAGGGAAACACAGATACGCAGTATTTT
J: TRBJ1-4; V: TRBV28; D: -; size: once; CDR3: CASSLVGNEKLFF; DNA: TGTGCCAGCAGTTTAGTGGGAAATGAAAAACTGTTTTTT
J: TRBJ2-7; V: TRBV27; D: TRBD2; size: few; CDR3: CASSFASGSSYEQYF; DNA: TGTGCCAGCAGTTTTGCTAGCGGGAGCTCTTACGAGCAGTACTTC
J: TRBJ2-3; V: TRBV5-1; D: TRBD1; size: many; CDR3: CASSSKDRGITDTQYF; DNA: TGCGCCAGCAGCTCGAAGGACAGGGGAATCACAGATACGCAGTATTTT
J: TRBJ2-1; V: TRBV5-6; D: -; size: -; CDR3: CASSFEYLDYNEQFF; DNA: TGTGCCAGCAGCTTTGAGTACCTGGACTACAATGAGCAGTTCTTC